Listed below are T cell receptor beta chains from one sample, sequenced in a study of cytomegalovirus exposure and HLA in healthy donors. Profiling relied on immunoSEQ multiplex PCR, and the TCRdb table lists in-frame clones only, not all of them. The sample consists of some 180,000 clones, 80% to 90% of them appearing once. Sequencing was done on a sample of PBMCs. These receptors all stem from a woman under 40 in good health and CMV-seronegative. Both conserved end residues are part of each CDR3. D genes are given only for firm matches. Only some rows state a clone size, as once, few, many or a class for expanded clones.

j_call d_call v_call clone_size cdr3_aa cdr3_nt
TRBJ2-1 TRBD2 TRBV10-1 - CASSNLAGGPYNEQFF TGCGCCAGCAGTAACCTAGCGGGAGGACCCTACAATGAGCAGTTCTTC
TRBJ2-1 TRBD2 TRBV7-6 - CASSLLGTSGYNEQFF TGTGCCAGCAGCTTACTCGGGACTAGCGGCTACAATGAGCAGTTCTTC
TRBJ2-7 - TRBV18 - CASSPLRGEQYF TGTGCCAGCTCACCCCTCAGGGGCGAGCAGTACTTC
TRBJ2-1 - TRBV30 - CAWSVTDNEQFF TGTGCCTGGAGTGTGACAGACAATGAGCAGTTCTTC
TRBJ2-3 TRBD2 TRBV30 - CAWSVERGGSNTQYF TGTGCCTGGAGTGTCGAGCGGGGGGGCTCTAATACGCAGTATTTT
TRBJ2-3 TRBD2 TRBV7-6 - CASSLQTSGSTDTQYF TGTGCCAGCAGCTTACAGACTAGCGGCAGCACAGATACGCAGTATTTT
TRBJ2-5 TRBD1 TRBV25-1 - CASSSTGEETQYF TGTGCCAGCAGTTCCACAGGGGAAGAGACCCAGTACTTC
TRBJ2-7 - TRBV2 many CAAGGMGYEQYF TGTGCCGCTGGGGGGATGGGCTACGAGCAGTACTTC
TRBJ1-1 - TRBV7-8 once CASSAGGGNTEAFF TGTGCCAGCAGCGCCGGAGGAGGGAATACTGAAGCTTTCTTT
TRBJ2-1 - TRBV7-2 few CASSFWGAAYNEQFF TGTGCCAGCAGCTTCTGGGGAGCGGCCTACAATGAGCAGTTCTTC
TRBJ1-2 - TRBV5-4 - CASRNADRHGYTF TGTGCCAGCAGGAACGCGGACAGACATGGCTACACCTTC
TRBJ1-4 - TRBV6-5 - CASGSGVDEKLFF TGTGCCAGCGGGTCGGGGGTTGATGAAAAACTGTTTTTT
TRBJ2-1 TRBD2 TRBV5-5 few CASSPRGTSKLSEQFF TGTGCCAGCAGCCCCCGGGGGACTAGTAAATTGAGTGAGCAGTTCTTC
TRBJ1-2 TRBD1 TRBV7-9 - CASSSDRAGMGYGYTF TGTGCCAGCAGCTCGGACAGGGCCGGGATGGGCTATGGCTACACCTTC
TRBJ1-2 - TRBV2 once CASSDRVAYGYTF TGTGCCAGCAGTGACAGGGTTGCCTATGGCTACACCTTC
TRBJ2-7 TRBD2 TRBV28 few CASSQTSGGTYEQYF TGTGCCAGCAGTCAAACTAGCGGGGGGACCTACGAGCAGTACTTC
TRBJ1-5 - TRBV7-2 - CASSLSGNQPQHF TGTGCCAGCAGCTTAAGCGGCAATCAGCCCCAGCATTTT
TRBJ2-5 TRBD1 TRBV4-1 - CASSQQRQGDQETQYF TGCGCCAGCAGCCAACAACGACAGGGTGATCAAGAGACCCAGTACTTC
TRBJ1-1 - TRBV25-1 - CASSNLTRGNTEAFF TGTGCCAGCAGTAACCTGACCCGGGGGAACACTGAAGCTTTCTTT